Listed below are T cell receptor beta chains from one sample, sequenced in a study of cytomegalovirus exposure and HLA in healthy donors. The protocol was immunoSEQ multiplex PCR, while the TCRdb copy is restricted to in-frame clones and leaves out a portion. The repertoire has approximately 110,000 clones, about 78% of them found once; the top ten carry approximately 8.2%. The sequenced sample consisted of PBMCs. The receptors stem from a middle-aged woman in good health and CMV-seropositive. Each CDR3 is given with its conserved first and last residue. The D gene is left open where the match is weak. The size entry is marked missing in some rows and otherwise reads once, few, many or a size class.

clone_size	d_call	j_call	v_call	cdr3_nt	cdr3_aa
once	TRBD1	TRBJ1-2	TRBV5-1	TGCGCCAGCAGCCCAGGGACAGGGGGACCTTATGGCTACACCTTC	CASSPGTGGPYGYTF
.	TRBD2	TRBJ2-7	TRBV7-2	TGTGCCAGCAGCTTAGCCGGGACTAGCAACTACGAGCAGTACTTC	CASSLAGTSNYEQYF
.	.	TRBJ2-6	TRBV5-1	TGCGCCAGCAGCTTGGAGCTCTCTCGGGCCAACGTCCTGACTTTC	CASSLELSRANVLTF
once	TRBD1	TRBJ1-2	TRBV9	TGTGCCAGCAGCGTAGGGACAGGGGCAGCCTATGGCTACACCTTC	CASSVGTGAAYGYTF
.	TRBD2	TRBJ2-3	TRBV6-4	TGTGCCAGCAGTGGAAGCGGGGCTAGCACAGATACGCAGTATTTT	CASSGSGASTDTQYF
few	.	TRBJ2-1	TRBV11-2	TGTGCCAGCAGCTTACAGGTGATTAATGAGCAGTTCTTC	CASSLQVINEQFF
.	.	TRBJ1-1	TRBV25-1	TGTGCCAGCAGTGTTTGGACAGACGATGAAGCTTTCTTT	CASSVWTDDEAFF
.	TRBD1	TRBJ2-7	TRBV6-1	TGTGCCAGCAGTGAAACAGGGGACGAGCAGTACTTC	CASSETGDEQYF
few	.	TRBJ2-3	TRBV6-4	TGTGCCAGCAGTGACCGGGGTCCCGGGAGCACAGATACGCAGTATTTT	CASSDRGPGSTDTQYF
.	TRBD2	TRBJ2-7	TRBV5-1	TGCGCCAGCAGCCCCGGGACTAGCGGGGGAACCGAGCAGTACTTC	CASSPGTSGGTEQYF